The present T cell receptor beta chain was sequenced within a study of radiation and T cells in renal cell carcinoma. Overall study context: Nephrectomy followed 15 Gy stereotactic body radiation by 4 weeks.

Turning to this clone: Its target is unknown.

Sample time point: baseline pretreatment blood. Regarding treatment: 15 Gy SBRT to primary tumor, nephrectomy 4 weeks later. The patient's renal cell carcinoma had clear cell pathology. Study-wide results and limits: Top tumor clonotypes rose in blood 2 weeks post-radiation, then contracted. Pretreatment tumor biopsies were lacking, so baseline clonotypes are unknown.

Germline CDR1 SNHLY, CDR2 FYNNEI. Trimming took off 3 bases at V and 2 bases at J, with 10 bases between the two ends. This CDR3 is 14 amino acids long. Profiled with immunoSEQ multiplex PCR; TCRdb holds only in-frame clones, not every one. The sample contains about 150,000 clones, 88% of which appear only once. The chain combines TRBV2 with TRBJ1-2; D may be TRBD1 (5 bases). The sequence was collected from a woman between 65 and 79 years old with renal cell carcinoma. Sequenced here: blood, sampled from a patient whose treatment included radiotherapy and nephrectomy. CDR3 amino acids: CASSDDRINYGYTF. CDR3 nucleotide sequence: TGTGCCAGCAGTGATGACAGAATAAACTATGGCTACACCTTC.